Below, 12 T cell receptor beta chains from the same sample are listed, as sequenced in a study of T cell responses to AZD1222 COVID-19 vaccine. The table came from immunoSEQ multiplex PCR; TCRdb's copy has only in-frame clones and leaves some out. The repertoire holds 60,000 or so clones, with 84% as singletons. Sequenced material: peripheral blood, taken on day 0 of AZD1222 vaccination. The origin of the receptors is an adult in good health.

The CDR3: CASSSGTGGIVHSTQYF. The CDR3, as DNA: TGTGCCAGCAGCTCCGGGACAGGGGGCATTGTGCATAGTACGCAGTATTTT. V usage is TRBV2 and J usage is TRBJ2-3, with 12 bases fitting TRBD1. This CDR3 spans 17 amino acids. Germline V gene lookup returns CDR1 SNHLY and CDR2 FYNNEI. The junction had 15 bases not matched to a gene; V was cut back by 6 bases and J by 8 bases.

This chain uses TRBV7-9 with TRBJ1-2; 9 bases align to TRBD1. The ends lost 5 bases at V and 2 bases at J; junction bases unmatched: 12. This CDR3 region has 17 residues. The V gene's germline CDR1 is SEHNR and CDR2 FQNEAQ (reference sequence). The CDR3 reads CASSITGGKVGNYGYTF. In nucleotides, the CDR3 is TGTGCCAGCAGCATAACAGGGGGCAAGGTGGGAAACTATGGCTACACCTTC.

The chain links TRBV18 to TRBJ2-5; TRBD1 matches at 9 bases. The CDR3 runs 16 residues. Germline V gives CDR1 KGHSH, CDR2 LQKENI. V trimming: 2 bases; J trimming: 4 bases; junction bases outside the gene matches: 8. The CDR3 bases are TGTGCCAGCTCACCATTGAACAGGGGGCTGGGAGAGACCCAGTACTTC. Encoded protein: CASSPLNRGLGETQYF.

CDR3 residues: CASSLVSLGYGNTEAFF. CDR3 DNA sequence: TGTGCCAGCAGCTTAGTCTCCCTGGGGTATGGTAACACTGAAGCTTTCTTT. The chain joins TRBV7-9 to TRBJ1-1, with no clear D. Trimming shortened V by 1 base and J by 2 bases, and 17 bases separated the two germline ends. The CDR3 sequence is 17 residues long. Germline CDR1 SEHNR, CDR2 FQNEAQ (reference sequence).

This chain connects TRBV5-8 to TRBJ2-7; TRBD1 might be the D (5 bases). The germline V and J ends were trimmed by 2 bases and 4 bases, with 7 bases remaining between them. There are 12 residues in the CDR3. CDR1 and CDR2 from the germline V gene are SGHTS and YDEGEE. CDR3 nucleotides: TGTGCCAGCAGCTTTCCAGGGTACGAGCAGTACTTC. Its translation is CASSFPGYEQYF.

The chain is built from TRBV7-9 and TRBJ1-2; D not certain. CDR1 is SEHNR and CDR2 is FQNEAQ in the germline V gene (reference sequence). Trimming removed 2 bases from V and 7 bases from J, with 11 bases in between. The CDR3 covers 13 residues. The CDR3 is CASSLQVRGGYTF. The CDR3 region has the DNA TGTGCCAGCAGCTTACAAGTTAGAGGTGGCTACACCTTC.

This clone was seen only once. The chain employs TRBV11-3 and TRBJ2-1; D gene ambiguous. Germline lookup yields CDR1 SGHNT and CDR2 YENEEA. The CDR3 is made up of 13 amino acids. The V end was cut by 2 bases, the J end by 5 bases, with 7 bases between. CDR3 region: CASSLRANNEQFF. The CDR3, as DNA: TGTGCCAGCAGCTTACGGGCTAACAATGAGCAGTTCTTC.

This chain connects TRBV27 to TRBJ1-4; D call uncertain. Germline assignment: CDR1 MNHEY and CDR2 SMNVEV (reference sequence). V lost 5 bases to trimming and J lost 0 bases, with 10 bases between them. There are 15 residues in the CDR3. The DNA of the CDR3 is TGTGCCAGCAGTCGCCACATTGCAACTAATGAAAAACTGTTTTTT. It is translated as CASSRHIATNEKLFF.

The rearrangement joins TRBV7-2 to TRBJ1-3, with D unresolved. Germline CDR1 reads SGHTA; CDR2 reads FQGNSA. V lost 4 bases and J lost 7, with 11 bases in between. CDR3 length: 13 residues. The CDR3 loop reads CASSSESYNTIYF. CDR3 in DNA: TGTGCCAGCAGCTCAGAATCGTACAACACCATATATTTT. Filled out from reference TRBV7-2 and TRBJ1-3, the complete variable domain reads GAGVSQSPSNKVTEKGKDVELRCDPISGHTALYWYRQSLGQGLEFLIYFQGNSAPDKSGLPSDRFSAERTGGSVSTLTIQRTQQEDSAVYLCASSSESYNTIYFGEGSWLTVV.

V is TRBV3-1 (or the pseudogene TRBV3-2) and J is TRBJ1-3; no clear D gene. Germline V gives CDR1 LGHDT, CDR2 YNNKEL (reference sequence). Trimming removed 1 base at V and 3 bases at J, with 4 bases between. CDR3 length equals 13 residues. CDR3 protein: CASSQADGNTIYF. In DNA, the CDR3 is TGTGCCAGCAGCCAAGCGGATGGAAACACCATATATTTT.

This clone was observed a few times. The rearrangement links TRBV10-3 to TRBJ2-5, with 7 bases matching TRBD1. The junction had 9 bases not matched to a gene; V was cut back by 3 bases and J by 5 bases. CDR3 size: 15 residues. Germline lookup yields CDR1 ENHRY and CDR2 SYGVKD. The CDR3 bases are TGTGCCATCAGTGAACAAACAGGGGTATGGGAGACCCAGTACTTC. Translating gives CAISEQTGVWETQYF.

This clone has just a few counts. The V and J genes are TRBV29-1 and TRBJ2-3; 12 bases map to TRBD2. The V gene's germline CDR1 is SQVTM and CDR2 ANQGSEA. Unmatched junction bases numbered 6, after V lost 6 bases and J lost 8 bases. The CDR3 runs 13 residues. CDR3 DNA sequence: TGCAGCGTCACGGGACTAGCGGGTAGTACGCAGTATTTT. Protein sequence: CSVTGLAGSTQYF.